The 10 T cell receptor beta chains given below trace back to one sample, sequenced in a study of graft-versus-host responses after intestinal transplantation. The repertoire was sequenced with immunoSEQ multiplex PCR; TCRdb's copy has only in-frame clones and lacks some. The data show just over 20,000 clones, with 40% to 45% seen just once and roughly 1.7% held by the top ten. Irradiated stimulators labeled with violet dye, approximately 200,000 in number, were plated with approximately 200,000 CFSE-labeled responders. The sample was alloreactive CD8+ T cells from a mixed lymphocyte reaction culture, taken before intestinal transplant. Described subset: CFSE-low proliferating T cells sorted from roughly 6-day pre-transplant mixed lymphocyte reaction (GvH or HvG direction). These receptors originate from a human patient who received an intestinal transplant.

As concerns this clone: One end of the junction fails to match germline, which may point to a read error. The V call is TRBV30, the J call TRBJ2-7, with 9 nucleotides matching TRBD1. This CDR3 spans 11 amino acids. Germline assignment: CDR1 GTSNPN and CDR2 SVGIG (reference sequence). The DNA for the CDR3 is TGTGCCTGGAGTAGGAGGGACAGGGTGCATTTC. Translation: CAWSRRDRVHF.

The chain links TRBV6-5 to TRBJ2-1, with D possibly TRBD2 on 5 matching bases. From germline, CDR1 is MNHEY and CDR2 SVGAGI. The V end lost 11 bases, the J end lost 5 bases, and 16 bases lay between the germline ends. The CDR3 is made up of 13 amino acids. The CDR3 DNA reads as TGTGCCGGGGAGTATTGGGGTAACAATGAGCAGTTCTTC. Residues: CAGEYWGNNEQFF.

The sample holds a few counts of this clone. The J gene is TRBJ2-7, the V gene TRBV11-2; D is perhaps TRBD2 (6 bases). V was cut by 5 bases and J by 6 bases, with 20 bases left in between. The length of the CDR3 is 15 residues. Germline V lookup: CDR1 SGHAT, CDR2 FQNNGV. In DNA form, the CDR3 reads TGTGCCAGCAGCCATTACCATGGGGGAGGCGGCGAGCAGTACTTC. It is translated as CASSHYHGGGGEQYF.

This rearrangement joins TRBV9 to TRBJ2-2; D is ambiguous. The CDR3 runs to 13 residues. Trimming stripped 0 bases from V and 4 bases from J, with 4 bases between. Looked up from germline, CDR1 is SGDLS and CDR2 is YYNGEE. CDR3 DNA sequence: TGTGCCAGCAGCGTAGCATCCACCGGGGAGCTGTTTTTT. Translated: CASSVASTGELFF. Combining the CDR3 with reference TRBV9 and TRBJ2-2 gives the whole variable domain DSGVTQTPKHLITATGQRVTLRCSPRSGDLSVYWYQQSLDQGLQFLIQYYNGEERAKGNILERFSAQQFPDLHSELNLSSLELGDSALYFCASSVASTGELFFGEGSRLTVL.

The chain employs TRBV11-2 and TRBJ2-1; 8 nucleotides align to TRBD2. The length of the CDR3 is 15 residues. Germline V gene sequence: CDR1 SGHAT, CDR2 FQNNGV. V was clipped by 1 base and J by 7 bases; unmatched bases: 6. CDR3 sequence: CASSLVAGGENEQFF. CDR3 DNA: TGTGCCAGCAGCTTAGTGGCGGGGGGCGAGAATGAGCAGTTCTTC.

This chain joins TRBV6-6 and TRBJ2-7; D may be TRBD1 (6 bases). With 5 bases removed from V and 1 base from J, the gap between germline ends came to 12 bases. Germline assignment: CDR1 MNHNY and CDR2 SVGAGI (reference sequence). CDR3 length: 14 residues. Written as DNA, the CDR3 is TGTGCCAGCAGTGGAACGGGACATTCCTACGAGCAGTACTTC. Protein product: CASSGTGHSYEQYF.

This clone was found a few times. This chain links TRBV19 with TRBJ1-1; D is undetermined. V was clipped by 2 bases and J by 0 bases, with 10 bases between them. CDR3 length equals 15 residues. Germline V lookup: CDR1 LNHDA, CDR2 SQIVND (reference sequence). CDR3 sequence: CASSIMARMNTEAFF. The CDR3 nucleotides are TGTGCCAGTAGTATAATGGCCAGAATGAACACTGAAGCTTTCTTT.

The chain joins TRBV5-6 to TRBJ2-2; unclear D gene. This CDR3 is built from 13 residues. Germline V lookup: CDR1 SGHDT, CDR2 YYEEEE. The ends were cut back, 4 bases at V and 6 bases at J, with 10 bases in the middle. In DNA form, the CDR3 reads TGTGCCAGCAGCCGCTATTTCCCCGGGGAGCTGTTTTTT. Amino acid sequence: CASSRYFPGELFF. The full variable domain, rest sourced from reference TRBV5-6 and TRBJ2-2, is DAGVTQSPTHLIKTRGQQVTLRCSPKSGHDTVSWYQQALGQGPQFIFQYYEEEERQRGNFPDRFSGHQFPNYSSELNVNALLLGDSALYLCASSRYFPGELFFGEGSRLTVL.

The chain combines TRBV27 with TRBJ1-5; no clear D gene. Trimming left V 2 bases short and J 0 bases short, with 5 bases between. From germline, CDR1 is MNHEY and CDR2 SMNVEV (reference sequence). The CDR3 loop spans 14 amino acids. CDR3 residues: CASSLLASNQPQHF. In nucleotides, the CDR3 is TGTGCCAGCAGTTTACTGGCTAGCAATCAGCCCCAGCATTTT.

This clone has only a few counts. V gene TRBV5-1 combines with J gene TRBJ2-3; the D call may be TRBD1 or TRBD2 (5 bases each). The CDR3 is 15 amino acids. Germline V CDR1 and CDR2: SGHRS, YFSETQ. Trimming removed 4 bases from V and 3 bases from J, with 15 bases in between. CDR3 sequence (DNA): TGCGCCAGCAGCGGGGGACCAAGGGGTACAGATACGCAGTATTTT. This gives the protein CASSGGPRGTDTQYF.